The 11 T cell receptor beta chains below all came from one sample that was sequenced in a study of T cell repertoires in cytomegalovirus infection. Each CDR3 protein is one row after TCRdb ran MiXCR on the reads. The table has about 100,000 distinct CDR3 sequences, 20% to 25% seen once. The source material was CD8+ T cells from PBMCs. These receptor sequences come from a human donor in good health (CMV status not recorded). Some clones in this sample may be carry-over from other donors' samples.

This clonotype was counted a few times. For the CDR3, the DNA is TGTGCCAGCAGGGGCGAGGAGCAGTACTTC. It is translated as CASRGEEQYF. The genes are TRBV12-3 or TRBV12-4 and TRBJ2-7; D is uncertain. The length of the CDR3 is 10 residues. V lost 6 bases, J lost 7 bases, and 7 bases lay in between.

This CDR3 is CASSGTSASYEQYF. DNA of the CDR3: TGTGCCAGCAGCGGGACTAGCGCCTCCTACGAGCAGTACTTC. V and J are TRBV9 and TRBJ2-7, with TRBD2 matching over 9 bases. CDR1 is SGDLS, CDR2 YYNGEE, per germline. CDR3 length equals 14 residues. Trimming at V came to 3 bases and at J to 0 bases, leaving 1 base not matched to a gene.

This clonotype was detected only a few times. The chain uses TRBV9 and TRBJ2-1; D gene unclear. Germline V lookup: CDR1 SGDLS, CDR2 YYNGEE. Trimming cost V 6 bases and J 5 bases, with 15 bases left between them. CDR3 length: 14 amino acids. Written as DNA, the CDR3 is TGTGCCAGCAACTTAGGACGGTTGGACAATGAGCAGTTCTTC. Protein: CASNLGRLDNEQFF.

The genes are TRBV7-9 and TRBJ1-1; D uncertain. This CDR3 is built from 17 residues. V lost 0 bases and J 1 base, leaving 15 bases between the germline ends. The V gene's germline CDR1 is SEHNR and CDR2 FQNEAQ (reference sequence). The CDR3 here is CASSLAVGIYANTEAFF. The CDR3, as DNA: TGTGCCAGCAGCTTAGCGGTAGGGATCTATGCGAACACTGAAGCTTTCTTT.

The chain joins TRBV25-1 to TRBJ2-1; 11 bases align to TRBD2. Germline V gives CDR1 MGHDK, CDR2 SYGVNS. The CDR3 contains 18 residues. V gave up 4 bases and J gave up 7 bases; unmatched junction bases: 15. The CDR3 DNA sequence: TGTGCCAGCAGTGGAGGTAGCGGGAGGGCCGTGGTGTGGAATGAGCAGTTCTTC. Its protein is CASSGGSGRAVVWNEQFF.

This clonotype was counted only a few times. CDR3 residues: CASSLAGGPGEQYF. The CDR3, as DNA: TGCGCCAGCAGCTTGGCGGGAGGGCCGGGCGAGCAGTACTTC. The chain combines TRBV5-1 with TRBJ2-7; TRBD2 aligns across 8 bases. CDR1 is SGHRS, CDR2 YFSETQ, per germline. This CDR3 is 14 amino acids long. Trimming at V came to 0 bases and at J to 6 bases, leaving 5 bases not matched to a gene.

In this sample, this clonotype turned up many times. V is TRBV7-8 and J is TRBJ2-5; tentative D call: TRBD1 (5 bases). Trimming pared 5 bases from V and 2 bases from J, leaving 18 bases between. This CDR3 spans 16 amino acids. Germline assignment: CDR1 SGHVS and CDR2 FQNEAQ. Here the CDR3 DNA reads TGTGCCAGCAGCGTAACCCAGGGCCCGCCGCAAGAGACCCAGTACTTC. Translating it yields CASSVTQGPPQETQYF.

This clonotype was detected only a few times. The CDR3: CASSFTGGGPSSYEQYF. DNA of the CDR3: TGTGCCAGCAGCTTCACAGGGGGTGGTCCTAGCTCCTACGAGCAGTACTTC. V is TRBV5-5 and J is TRBJ2-7; 8 positions agree with TRBD1. Germline CDR1 and CDR2: SGHKS and YYEKEE (reference sequence). The CDR3 length is 17 residues. With V trimmed by 2 bases and J by 0 bases, 10 bases remained unmatched.

Regarding this clonotype: This could be a read error, since a much larger clone is one nucleotide away. This chain uses TRBV7-2 with TRBJ1-5; weak D call: TRBD1 (6 bases). CDR3 size: 15 residues. Germline CDR1 is SGHTA and CDR2 is FQGNSA. V was pared by 2 bases and J by 4 bases, with 12 bases between. CDR3 in DNA: TGTGCCAGCAGCTTAAGGGTAGGGGGTAATCAGCCCCAGCATTTT. It encodes CASSLRVGGNQPQHF.

The chain carries TRBV6-6 and TRBJ1-1; unclear D gene. The germline V gene encodes CDR1 MNHNY and CDR2 SVGAGI (reference sequence). The CDR3 has 16 residues. The V end lost 10 bases, the J end lost 1 base, and 22 bases lay between the germline ends. The CDR3 DNA reads as TGTGCCAACAGCCCAGATTTCTCCGGAGAGAACACTGAAGCTTTCTTT. It encodes CANSPDFSGENTEAFF.

This clonotype has just a few counts. V usage is TRBV19 and J usage is TRBJ2-2; TRBD2 might be the D (5 bases). Per the germline V gene, CDR1 is LNHDA and CDR2 is SQIVND (reference sequence). The CDR3 loop spans 17 amino acids. Trimming pared 9 bases from V and 3 bases from J, leaving 23 bases between. Here the CDR3 DNA reads TGTGCCAGCTCGGACTTCCCAAATATCGGGGACACCGGGGAGCTGTTTTTT. It yields the protein CASSDFPNIGDTGELFF.